A selection of T cell receptor beta chains follows, all from one sample in a study of T cells in Graves' hyperthyroidism and ophthalmopathy. TCRdb reprocessed the multiplex PCR reads with MiXCR, giving one entry per CDR3 protein. The sample includes some 500,000 distinct CDR3 sequences, roughly 24% of them seen just once. Sample: blood. The receptors shown here come from a woman aged 25-40 years with Graves' ophthalmopathy. CDR3s include the opening cysteine and the closing phenylalanine or tryptophan. Part of the rows lack a size; the others show once, few, many or a class for expanded clones.

size,J,V,CDR3
many,TRBJ1-5,TRBV6-2/TRBV6-3,CASSPPGQGVAVSNQPQHF
-,TRBJ1-1,TRBV6-1,CASSKDSSRMNTEAFF
once,TRBJ1-1,TRBV12-3/TRBV12-4,CASSPPEGWNTEAFF
many,TRBJ2-2,TRBV28,CASSQGLGSGTGELFF
many,TRBJ2-7,TRBV9,CASSVGGSTSYEQYF
many,TRBJ1-1,TRBV18,CASSGTGETEAFF
once,TRBJ1-5,TRBV6-1,CSSSEAGGQPQHF
-,TRBJ2-7,TRBV6-1,CASSEARQYF
many,TRBJ1-2,TRBV5-1,CASSLTRGQDYGYTF
many,TRBJ1-3,TRBV27,CASRGRHSGNTIYF
many,TRBJ2-7,TRBV7-9,CASSVDRSPYEQYF
many,TRBJ2-5,TRBV4-3,CASSQNPGGMQETQYF
-,TRBJ2-5,TRBV15,CATSREPGSETQYF
many,TRBJ2-7,TRBV10-3,CAISEGAGFIYEQYF
-,TRBJ1-1,TRBV3-1,CASSQLGSDAEAFF
many,TRBJ2-5,TRBV11-2,CASSYRGGTQYF
many,TRBJ2-5,TRBV20-1,CSANTGTTIQETQYF
-,TRBJ1-5,TRBV28,CASSLWGNRPQHF
-,TRBJ1-2,TRBV7-9,CASSLVVGYTF
many,TRBJ2-7,TRBV15,CATSRGRLGKNYEQYF
many,TRBJ2-1,TRBV12-3/TRBV12-4,CASTLDYLSYNEQFF
many,TRBJ2-1,TRBV28,CASSLSLAYNEQFF
many,TRBJ1-1,TRBV5-1,CASSFGRVRGLNTEAFF
many,TRBJ1-5,TRBV2,CASSELDGQPQHF
-,TRBJ1-5,TRBV20-1,CSAGQGPNQPQHF
-,TRBJ1-1,TRBV7-8,CASSSPGTANTEAFF
many,TRBJ2-7,TRBV6-1,CASTHPSSYEQYF
-,TRBJ2-5,TRBV4-1,CASSQGNSVYQETQYF
many,TRBJ2-2,TRBV28,CASSLSAGFTGELFF
few,TRBJ2-7,TRBV12-3/TRBV12-4,CASSPGVRVSYEQYF
-,TRBJ1-6,TRBV20-1,CSARELPAEALHF
-,TRBJ1-1,TRBV20-1,CSASPTGAVRNTEAFF
-,TRBJ1-2,TRBV19,CASSEDLRLNYGYTF
-,TRBJ2-5,TRBV12-3/TRBV12-4,CASRVGRGYQETQYF
many,TRBJ2-5,TRBV7-2,CASSPDSGTPGRKTQYF
many,TRBJ1-5,TRBV27,CASSPRDGRGNNQPQHF
many,TRBJ1-1,TRBV27,CASGRGQGMNTEAFF
-,TRBJ2-7,TRBV27,CASSLELAGQYEQYF
-,TRBJ1-2,TRBV6-2/TRBV6-3,CASRMAAGYTF
many,TRBJ1-3,TRBV5-1,CASSFDTFSGNTIYF
many,TRBJ1-2,TRBV19,CASSIIGREDYGYTF
many,TRBJ1-2,TRBV5-1,CASSLGDAGNYGYTF
many,TRBJ1-1,TRBV6-5,CASSLGQGPEEAFF
many,TRBJ2-5,TRBV6-5,CASSSSRRDNQETQYF
many,TRBJ1-5,TRBV19,CASDRASSNQPQHF
-,TRBJ1-2,TRBV12-3/TRBV12-4,CASRRTGQANYGYTF
-,TRBJ1-2,TRBV28,CASSLFRDGVYYGYTF